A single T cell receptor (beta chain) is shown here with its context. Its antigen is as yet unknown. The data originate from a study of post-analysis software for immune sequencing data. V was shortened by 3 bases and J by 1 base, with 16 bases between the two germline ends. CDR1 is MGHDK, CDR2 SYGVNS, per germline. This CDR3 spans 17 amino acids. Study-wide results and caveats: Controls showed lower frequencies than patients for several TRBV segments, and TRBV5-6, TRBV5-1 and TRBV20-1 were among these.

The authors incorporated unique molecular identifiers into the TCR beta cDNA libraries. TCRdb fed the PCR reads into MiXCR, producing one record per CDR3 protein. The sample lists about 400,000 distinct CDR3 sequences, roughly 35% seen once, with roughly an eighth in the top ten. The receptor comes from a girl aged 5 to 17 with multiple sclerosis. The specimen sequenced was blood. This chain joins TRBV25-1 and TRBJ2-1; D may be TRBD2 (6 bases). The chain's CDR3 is CASSDLLALGSYNEQFF. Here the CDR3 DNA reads TGTGCCAGCAGTGACCTTCTAGCGTTAGGTTCCTACAATGAGCAGTTCTTC.